The rows below give T cell receptor beta chains drawn from one sample of a study of T cells in Graves' hyperthyroidism and ophthalmopathy. TCRdb fed the multiplex PCR reads into MiXCR, producing one record per CDR3 protein. The table includes more than 350,000 distinct CDR3 sequences, approximately 16% detected once. Sequencing was performed on blood. These receptors all come from a woman aged 60-75 years with Graves' ophthalmopathy. Both conserved end residues are part of each CDR3. Fields, in order: J gene, V gene, CDR3 protein.

J gene: TRBJ1-4; V gene: TRBV28; CDR3 protein: CATQGGQEKLFF
J gene: TRBJ2-1; V gene: TRBV5-5; CDR3 protein: CASSFGLAGVGNNEQFF
J gene: TRBJ1-1; V gene: TRBV6-5; CDR3 protein: CASSYLQTRNTEAFF
J gene: TRBJ1-1; V gene: TRBV7-9; CDR3 protein: CASSADRRPLNTEAFF
J gene: TRBJ2-1; V gene: TRBV4-1; CDR3 protein: CASSQEKGTGDYNEQFF
J gene: TRBJ1-1; V gene: TRBV3-1; CDR3 protein: CASSSTGNKGTEAFF
J gene: TRBJ1-1; V gene: TRBV6-1; CDR3 protein: CASSWVLGPNTEAFF
J gene: TRBJ2-5; V gene: TRBV5-4; CDR3 protein: CASSLGDNQETQYF
J gene: TRBJ2-1; V gene: TRBV19; CDR3 protein: CASSSTGSGGANEQFF
J gene: TRBJ1-1; V gene: TRBV6-1; CDR3 protein: CASTRGTGPMNTEAFF
J gene: TRBJ2-7; V gene: TRBV7-2; CDR3 protein: CASKSGEARSYEQYF
J gene: TRBJ2-7; V gene: TRBV28; CDR3 protein: CASSKLATRGTEQYF
J gene: TRBJ2-1; V gene: TRBV30; CDR3 protein: CAWSAASGIYNEQFF
J gene: TRBJ1-5; V gene: TRBV3-1; CDR3 protein: CASSDSWGARQPQHF
J gene: TRBJ1-6; V gene: TRBV5-1; CDR3 protein: CASSTDPPGQGANNSPLHF
J gene: TRBJ2-5; V gene: TRBV10-2; CDR3 protein: CAGPPMARMTTETQYF
J gene: TRBJ2-3; V gene: TRBV20-1; CDR3 protein: CSAPMDFTDTQYF
J gene: TRBJ2-2; V gene: TRBV7-9; CDR3 protein: CASSPRLGRPGELFF
J gene: TRBJ2-7; V gene: TRBV18; CDR3 protein: CASSPQGSYEQYF
J gene: TRBJ2-3; V gene: TRBV20-1; CDR3 protein: CSARSQRGSTDTQYF
J gene: TRBJ2-1; V gene: TRBV19; CDR3 protein: CASSPIPGLSSYNEQFF
J gene: TRBJ2-1; V gene: TRBV27; CDR3 protein: CASSLSPGFFNEQFF
J gene: TRBJ2-7; V gene: TRBV7-3; CDR3 protein: CASSRDGTSYEQYF
J gene: TRBJ1-5; V gene: TRBV28; CDR3 protein: CASKEQSNQPQHF
J gene: TRBJ2-7; V gene: TRBV6-4; CDR3 protein: CASSDRQPHYEQYF
J gene: TRBJ2-1; V gene: TRBV7-8; CDR3 protein: CASSLLSSGRAFF
J gene: TRBJ2-7; V gene: TRBV7-9; CDR3 protein: CASSLAVADPHEQYF
J gene: TRBJ2-4; V gene: TRBV20-1; CDR3 protein: CSARDASGRADIQYF
J gene: TRBJ2-1; V gene: TRBV24-1; CDR3 protein: CATSDLHRSSGRAGGDNEQFF
J gene: TRBJ2-7; V gene: TRBV6-1; CDR3 protein: CASSEYNAGQGFNEQYF
J gene: TRBJ1-3; V gene: TRBV5-4; CDR3 protein: CAMGPVSGNTIYF
J gene: TRBJ2-3; V gene: TRBV7-9; CDR3 protein: CASRPGLAGGPDTDTQYF
J gene: TRBJ1-1; V gene: TRBV6-1; CDR3 protein: CASTWTGRGNTEAFF
J gene: TRBJ2-1; V gene: TRBV25-1; CDR3 protein: CASSPPGLVNEQFF
J gene: TRBJ2-1; V gene: TRBV5-1; CDR3 protein: CASSRDSGGSSYNEQFF
J gene: TRBJ2-7; V gene: TRBV15; CDR3 protein: CATSSFLAAEFSYEQYF
J gene: TRBJ2-2; V gene: TRBV25-1; CDR3 protein: CASQIAGGITGELFF
J gene: TRBJ2-3; V gene: TRBV28; CDR3 protein: CASRSSDTQYF
J gene: TRBJ1-5; V gene: TRBV10-2; CDR3 protein: CASSRTGTQSNQPQHF
J gene: TRBJ2-7; V gene: TRBV7-2; CDR3 protein: CASSLGGAGEQYF
J gene: TRBJ2-7; V gene: TRBV20-1; CDR3 protein: CSARDPKGTYEQYF
J gene: TRBJ1-1; V gene: TRBV5-1; CDR3 protein: CASSLEQINTEAFF
J gene: TRBJ2-1; V gene: TRBV18; CDR3 protein: CASSPNFGGEQFF
J gene: TRBJ2-7; V gene: TRBV7-9; CDR3 protein: CASSLTDTRKLYEQYF
J gene: TRBJ1-1; V gene: TRBV11-2; CDR3 protein: CASSRRGGNTEAFF
J gene: TRBJ2-2; V gene: TRBV12-3/TRBV12-4; CDR3 protein: CASSLEQGARELFF
J gene: TRBJ2-3; V gene: TRBV20-1; CDR3 protein: CSAGGFADTQYF
J gene: TRBJ1-2; V gene: TRBV4-1; CDR3 protein: CASSQEARVYGYTF
J gene: TRBJ2-1; V gene: TRBV6-1; CDR3 protein: CASSEGPGLEQFF